A single sample is the source of the 11 T cell receptor beta chains below, sequenced in a study of persistence of HIV-infected CD4 T cells. For these TCRs, the target antigens are not known. The libraries were made with immunoSEQ version 4 in survey mode. Only in-frame clones appear in the TCRdb table, and some are missing; sequencing was by immunoSEQ multiplex PCR. Among under 40,000 clones listed, 65% to 90% were seen once. The stimulus was an HIV-1 Gag 15-mer peptide pool, about 1 ug/peptide/mL. Memory cells lacking CD40L and CD69 with high CD45RO were sorted. Material: CD4+ T cells sorted from PBMCs after approximately 18-hour stimulation, obtained from a patient who received antiretroviral therapy. Every receptor here comes from an adult woman with HIV who was CMV-seropositive.

This chain connects TRBV7-9 to TRBJ2-5, with D tentatively TRBD1 or TRBD2 (7 bases each). With 11 bases removed from V and 2 bases from J, the gap between germline ends came to 15 bases. Germline-derived CDR1 and CDR2 are SEHNR and FQNEAQ (reference sequence). This CDR3 comprises 13 residues. The CDR3 is CAGSGGVQETQYF. CDR3 sequence (DNA): TGTGCCGGCTCAGGGGGGGTACAAGAGACCCAGTACTTC. The full variable domain, completed using reference TRBV7-9 and TRBJ2-5, is DTGVSQNPRHKITKRGQNVTFRCDPISEHNRLYWYRQTLGQGPEFLTYFQNEAQLEKSRLLSDRFSAERPKGSFSTLEIQRTEQGDSAMYLCAGSGGVQETQYFGPGTRLLVL.

The V and J genes are TRBV28 and TRBJ1-2, with TRBD1 matching over 8 bases. The germline gives CDR1 MDHEN, CDR2 SYDVKM. The CDR3 is 14 residues long. The V and J ends lost 4 bases and 5 bases, in that order; junction bases with no gene match: 6. As DNA, the CDR3 is TGTGCCAGCAGTTCTGGACAGGGTTGGTATGGCTACACCTTC. Its translation: CASSSGQGWYGYTF.

This chain uses TRBV2 with TRBJ2-7; D is unclear. There are 11 residues in the CDR3. V lost 4 bases, J lost 9 bases, and 10 bases lay in between. Germline V gives CDR1 SNHLY, CDR2 FYNNEI. The CDR3 region is CASSVQGRQYF. The CDR3 region has the DNA TGTGCCAGCAGTGTCCAAGGGCGGCAGTACTTC.

The V gene is TRBV7-9, the J gene TRBJ1-3; no definite D call. V was cut by 4 bases and J by 0 bases, with 10 bases left in between. Germline values: CDR1 SEHNR, CDR2 FQNEAQ (reference sequence). The CDR3 is 15 residues long. CDR3 region: CASSSRGFSGNTIYF. The CDR3 coding sequence is TGTGCCAGCAGCTCCCGGGGATTCTCTGGAAACACCATATATTTT.

The CDR3 bases are TGTGCCGGGGGACAGGGCGCGCAGCAGTACTTC. Amino acids: CAGGQGAQQYF. The chain uses TRBV2 and TRBJ2-7, with 9 bases matching TRBD1. V dropped 11 bases and J dropped 8; count of bases not matched to a gene: 7. The V gene's germline CDR1 is SNHLY and CDR2 FYNNEI. The CDR3 runs 11 residues.

The gene calls are TRBV4-1 and TRBJ2-7; 7 bases match TRBD2. J was trimmed by 6 bases and V by 0 bases; bases with no gene match: 8. This CDR3 spans 15 amino acids. Germline-derived CDR1 and CDR2 are MGHRA and YSYEKL. The CDR3 here is CASSQDLVGGGEQYF. CDR3 coding DNA: TGCGCCAGCAGCCAAGATCTTGTGGGGGGGGGCGAGCAGTACTTC.

The chain is built from TRBV2 and TRBJ2-1; maybe TRBD1 (5 bases). The V end was cut by 7 bases, the J end by 3 bases, with 16 bases between. Per germline, CDR1 SNHLY and CDR2 FYNNEI. CDR3 size: 15 residues. For the CDR3, the DNA is TGTGCCAGCAAGGTAGACAGCCAAGACTACAATGAGCAGTTCTTC. Residues: CASKVDSQDYNEQFF.

This clone was seen a handful of times. The chain joins TRBV6-5 to TRBJ1-2; 8 bases align to TRBD1. V was pared by 7 bases and J by 8 bases, with 9 bases of the junction left unmatched. CDR3 length: 13 amino acids. The V gene's germline CDR1 is MNHEY and CDR2 SVGAGI. CDR3 protein: CASTLDRVRGYTF. For the CDR3, the DNA is TGTGCCAGCACCCTGGACAGGGTGAGAGGCTACACCTTC.

The chain is built from TRBV25-1 and TRBJ2-1; D tentatively fits TRBD1 or TRBD2 (5 bases each). The CDR3 covers 16 residues. The V end was cut by 6 bases, the J end by 8 bases, with 23 bases between. Looked up from germline, CDR1 is MGHDK and CDR2 is SYGVNS. CDR3 loop: CASRGQRDGPRDEQFF. The CDR3, as DNA: TGTGCCAGCAGAGGTCAACGGGACGGGCCGAGGGATGAGCAGTTCTTC.

V usage is TRBV14 and J usage is TRBJ2-5; D remains ambiguous. With 1 base removed from V and 5 bases from J, the gap between germline ends came to 8 bases. This CDR3 is built from 13 residues. Germline loops: CDR1 SGHDN, CDR2 FVKESK. CDR3 residues: CASSQGRVETQYF. CDR3 in DNA: TGTGCCAGCAGCCAAGGACGCGTGGAGACCCAGTACTTC.

This rearrangement joins TRBV6-2 or TRBV6-3 to TRBJ1-1; D may be TRBD1 (5 bases). V was trimmed by 4 bases and J by 0 bases, leaving 18 bases between them. Germline V gives CDR1 MNHEY, CDR2 SVGEGT. CDR3 size: 17 residues. The CDR3 DNA reads as TGTGCCAGCAGTTCCCCCCGGGACGGAACTATGAACACTGAAGCTTTCTTT. This sequence encodes CASSSPRDGTMNTEAFF.